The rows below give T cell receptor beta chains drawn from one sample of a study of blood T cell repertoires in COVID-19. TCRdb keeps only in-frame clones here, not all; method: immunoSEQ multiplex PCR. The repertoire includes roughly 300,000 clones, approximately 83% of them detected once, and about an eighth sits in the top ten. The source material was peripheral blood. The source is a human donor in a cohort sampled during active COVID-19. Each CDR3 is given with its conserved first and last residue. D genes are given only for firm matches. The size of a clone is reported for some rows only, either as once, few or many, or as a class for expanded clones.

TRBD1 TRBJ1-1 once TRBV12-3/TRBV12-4 CASSPQQGTEAFF TGTGCCAGCAGCCCCCAACAGGGGACTGAAGCTTTCTTT
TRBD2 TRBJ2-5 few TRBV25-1 CASQREGRETQYF TGTGCCAGCCAGCGGGAGGGCCGGGAGACCCAGTACTTC
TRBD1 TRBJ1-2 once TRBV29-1 CSVATGQGRNYGYTF TGCAGCGTTGCCACTGGACAGGGTAGGAACTATGGCTACACCTTC
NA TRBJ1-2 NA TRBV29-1 CSVADSNYGYTF TGCAGCGTTGCCGACAGCAACTATGGCTACACCTTC
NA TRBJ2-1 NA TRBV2 CASSEAYGGNEQFF TGTGCCAGCAGTGAAGCTTACGGCGGCAATGAGCAGTTCTTC
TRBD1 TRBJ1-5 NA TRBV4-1 CASSQTGVLQPQHF TGCGCCAGCAGCCAGACAGGGGTCCTACAGCCCCAGCATTTT
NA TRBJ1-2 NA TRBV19 CASSIAGQGGYTF TGTGCCAGTAGTATAGCCGGGCAGGGCGGCTACACCTTC
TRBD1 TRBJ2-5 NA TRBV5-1 CASSLGRTGRETQYF TGCGCCAGCAGCTTGGGGAGGACAGGGCGAGAGACCCAGTACTTC
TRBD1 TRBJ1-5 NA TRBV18 CASSPFLGAGGQPQHF TGTGCCAGCTCACCATTTCTGGGGGCAGGGGGCCAGCCCCAGCATTTT
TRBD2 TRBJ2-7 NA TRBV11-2 CASSPSGGSYEQYF TGTGCCAGCAGCCCCTCGGGAGGTTCCTACGAGCAGTACTTC
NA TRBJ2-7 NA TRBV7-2 CASSLEGVGFYEQYF TGTGCCAGCAGCTTAGAGGGGGTCGGGTTCTACGAGCAGTACTTC
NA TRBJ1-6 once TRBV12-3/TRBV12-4 CATDRNPLALHF TGTGCCACCGACAGGAACCCTTTAGCCCTCCACTTT
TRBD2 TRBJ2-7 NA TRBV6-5 CASSYKRGIHEQYF TGTGCCAGCAGTTACAAGCGGGGGATCCACGAGCAGTACTTC